This T cell receptor beta chain was observed in a study of T cells in Graves' hyperthyroidism and ophthalmopathy. This clonotype appeared a few times. Regions amplified from RNA transcripts were the TCR beta CDR3 regions. The study used the HTBI primer set for a first-round RT-PCR of the TCR CDR3. TCRdb ran MiXCR on the multiplex PCR reads and lists one entry per CDR3 protein. The data contain 150,000 or so distinct CDR3 sequences, 9.4% of them seen just once; the ten biggest clones take up about 20%. The CDR3 consists of 16 residues. The germline V gene has CDR1 MDHEN and CDR2 SYDVKM. V was clipped by 5 bases and J by 0 bases; unmatched bases: 7.

Sequenced input: blood. V and J are TRBV28 and TRBJ1-3; 7 bases fit TRBD1. This sequence was found in a woman aged 18-29 years with Graves' hyperthyroidism that later progressed to Graves' ophthalmopathy. CDR3 region: CASSAIDRVSGNTIYF. DNA for the CDR3: TGTGCCAGCAGTGCGATCGACAGGGTCTCTGGAAACACCATATATTTT.